This T cell receptor (beta chain) was identified in a study of beta chain features in type 1 diabetes. Study as a whole: Cell yields, age and gender were similar between patients and healthy donors. Summed over all samples, the examined sorted cells came to under 110,000,000.

With regard to this clone: The antigen is unknown.

Study results and caveats: A pattern of fewer insertions and more deletions at VDJ junctions was seen in type 1 diabetes patients.

Expressed TCRB transcripts got sequenced, as all isolated RNA was reverse transcribed. Naive, central memory and regulatory T cell samples yielded about 4 million reads on average. Measured with immunoSEQ multiplex PCR; TCRdb has only the in-frame clones, and not every one. The table has 810,000 or so clones, roughly 15% seen once; the top ten hold 0.02% to 0.03%. The V gene's germline CDR1 is PRHDT and CDR2 FYEKMQ (reference sequence). V gave up 5 bases and J gave up 4 bases; unmatched junction bases: 14. The CDR3 is made up of 17 amino acids. The sample comprised naive CD4+ T cells from blood. This chain uses TRBV13 with TRBJ2-7, with 10 bases matching TRBD2. The source is a woman between 18 and 29 years old in good health. Here the CDR3 reads CASSPQASGRAEYEQYF. Here the CDR3 DNA reads TGTGCCAGCAGCCCCCAGGCTAGCGGGAGAGCCGAATACGAGCAGTACTTC.